The present T cell receptor (beta chain) was sequenced within a study of CD8 T cells in ankylosing spondylitis. In making TCR beta libraries, quantitative 5'-RACE with molecular barcodes was used. TCRdb redid the calling of the 5' RACE reads with MiXCR, one entry per CDR3 protein. The data show roughly 220,000 distinct CDR3 sequences, around 16% seen once. Broader study findings: What seemed typical of ankylosing spondylitis blood was a TCR beta motif built from 7 or 8 highly homologous variants. In synovial fluid and blood from reactive arthritis, some motif variants were previously reported. Matched ankylosing spondylitis synovial fluid reportedly showed significant enrichment of disease-linked clones. Clones linked to disease, bearing a CD8+ phenotype, were relatively rare in peripheral blood.

Germline V gene sequence: CDR1 SGHAT, CDR2 FQNNGV. The trim removed 4 bases at V and 10 bases at J, leaving 6 bases unmatched. This CDR3 has 13 residues. With respect to this clonotype: Its antigen is not known.

The source is a male donor with ankylosing spondylitis. Sequencing used blood, either unsorted or a sorted T cell fraction (not recorded which). V and J are TRBV11-2 and TRBJ2-1; 8 positions agree with TRBD2. The DNA of the CDR3 is TGTGCCAGCAGCTCTCCGGGGGGGCAGGAGCAGTTCTTC. The encoded protein is CASSSPGGQEQFF.